Presented here are 10 T cell receptor beta chains from one specimen sequenced in a study of T cells after posttransplantation cyclophosphamide. Control samples came 1 year after myeloablative marrow transplants with methotrexate plus calcineurin inhibitor. Sequencing was performed with immunoSEQ multiplex PCR; in TCRdb, only in-frame clones are kept and a portion is missing. The table has 15,000 or so clones, around 87% seen once. The sequenced sample was PBMCs, obtained after an allogeneic stem cell transplant with a calcineurin inhibitor and methotrexate. These receptors all stem from a male patient aged 45-59 years who received an allogeneic stem cell transplant from an unrelated donor, was CMV-positive, and had chronic GVHD only. Some T cells may have originated in the graft donor.

The chain couples TRBV27 to TRBJ2-3; D is undetermined. The ends were cut back, 7 bases at V and 2 bases at J, with 16 bases in the middle. The CDR3 has 15 residues. Looked up from germline, CDR1 is MNHEY and CDR2 is SMNVEV (reference sequence). The CDR3 sequence: CASNSYPGSTDTQYF. DNA for the CDR3: TGTGCCAGCAACTCATACCCCGGGTCCACAGATACGCAGTATTTT.

On this clone: The junction does not match germline at one end; this may be a read error. The sample has other DNA sequences that encode this CDR3 too. This sequence joins TRBV5-5 and TRBJ1-1; weak D call: TRBD1 (6 bases). Germline V CDR1 and CDR2: SGHKS, YYEKEE (reference sequence). The CDR3 has 14 amino acids. The CDR3 DNA reads TGCGCCAGCAGCTTACAGGGACCGAACACTGAAGCTTTCTTT. Translated: CASSLQGPNTEAFF.

CDR3 sequence reads: CASSLSGVDTGELFF. In DNA, the CDR3 is TGTGCCAGCAGCTTGTCGGGGGTGGACACCGGGGAGCTGTTTTTT. The chain is built from TRBV5-4 and TRBJ2-2; D might be TRBD2 (6 bases). CDR1 and CDR2 (germline): SGHNT, YYREEE (reference sequence). CDR3 length: 15 residues. The V gene lost 1 base and the J gene lost 3 bases, with 10 bases spanning the gap.

V usage is TRBV9 and J usage is TRBJ1-2; no definite D call. There are 11 residues in the CDR3. The germline V gene encodes CDR1 SGDLS and CDR2 YYNGEE. V lost 4 bases and J 8 bases, leaving 9 bases between the germline ends. The CDR3 nucleotides are TGTGCCAGCAGCCCGCAAGCCGGCTACACCTTC. It is translated as CASSPQAGYTF.

The CDR3 nucleotides read TGCGCCAGCAGCTTGGTTGGAGGGACCAACTATGGCTACACCTTC. Translation gives CASSLVGGTNYGYTF. The V call is TRBV5-1, the J call TRBJ1-2; TRBD1 is a possible D gene (5 bases). Trimming removed 0 bases at V and 2 bases at J, with 11 bases between. This CDR3 is built from 15 residues. In germline, CDR1 is SGHRS, CDR2 YFSETQ.

V usage is TRBV5-4 and J usage is TRBJ1-1; 7 positions agree with TRBD1. The CDR3 is 15 amino acids. Germline trimming cut 0 bases from V and 4 bases from J; bases unmatched to any gene: 6. The germline V gene has CDR1 SGHNT and CDR2 YYREEE (reference sequence). The chain's CDR3 is CASSLGQGSVTEAFF. DNA for the CDR3: TGTGCCAGCAGCTTGGGACAGGGTTCGGTCACTGAAGCTTTCTTT.

CDR3 in DNA: TGTGCCAGCAGCTCTAGGACTAGCGGCCTAGACGAGCAGTACTTC. Its translation: CASSSRTSGLDEQYF. V usage is TRBV13 and J usage is TRBJ2-7, with 10 positions matching TRBD2. The CDR3 is 15 amino acids. The junction had 8 bases not matched to a gene; V was cut back by 4 bases and J by 5 bases. From germline, CDR1 is PRHDT and CDR2 FYEKMQ (reference sequence).

V and J are TRBV7-2 and TRBJ2-1; 9 nucleotides line up with TRBD2. The CDR3 consists of 14 residues. CDR1 is SGHTA, CDR2 FQGNSA, per germline. V lost 5 bases to trimming and J lost 6 bases; unmatched junction nucleotides: 5. CDR3 region: CASSASGGPNEQFF. The DNA of the CDR3 is TGTGCCAGCAGCGCCAGCGGGGGGCCCAATGAGCAGTTCTTC.

The chain uses TRBV19 and TRBJ2-3; 13 nucleotides line up with TRBD2. Germline CDR1 and CDR2: LNHDA and SQIVND (reference sequence). The V and J ends lost 5 bases and 6 bases, in that order; junction bases with no gene match: 5. There are 15 residues in the CDR3. CDR3 in amino acids: CASSPTSGGADTQYF. CDR3 bases: TGTGCCAGTAGTCCAACTAGCGGGGGGGCCGATACGCAGTATTTT.

This chain uses TRBV9 with TRBJ2-5; TRBD2 matches 8 bases. The germline V gene encodes CDR1 SGDLS and CDR2 YYNGEE. Germline trimming cut 4 bases from V and 1 base from J; bases unmatched to any gene: 9. The CDR3 has 16 amino acids. CDR3 region: CASSPRAGGTQETQYF. The CDR3 bases are TGTGCCAGCAGCCCCCGGGCGGGGGGAACCCAAGAGACCCAGTACTTC. Full variable domain (missing parts from reference TRBV9 and TRBJ2-5): DSGVTQTPKHLITATGQRVTLRCSPRSGDLSVYWYQQSLDQGLQFLIQYYNGEERAKGNILERFSAQQFPDLHSELNLSSLELGDSALYFCASSPRAGGTQETQYFGPGTRLLVL.